This T cell receptor beta chain was retrieved from a study of monozygotic twins with inflammatory bowel disease. TCRdb re-called the 5' RACE reads, yielding one record per CDR3 amino acid sequence without DNA. The sample table includes a few hundred thousand distinct CDR3 sequences. Details on this clonotype: Its antigen is not identified.

Broader study findings: Concordance status among twins (concordant versus discordant) showed no link to repertoire similarity, possibly from limited power. Twins with IBD were found to have lower TCRbeta diversity (inverse Simpson) than healthy co-twins.

Blood was drawn once per donor, and each sample measured roughly 2.5 ml. The germline V gene encodes CDR1 SGHTA and CDR2 FQGTGA. The CDR3 sequence is 15 residues long. The sequenced material came from blood. The rearrangement uses TRBV7-3 and TRBJ2-6. The sequence derives from a human donor with ulcerative colitis or Crohn's disease, or a healthy co-twin of an affected twin (not recorded which). The CDR3 here is CASSLESSGANVLTF.